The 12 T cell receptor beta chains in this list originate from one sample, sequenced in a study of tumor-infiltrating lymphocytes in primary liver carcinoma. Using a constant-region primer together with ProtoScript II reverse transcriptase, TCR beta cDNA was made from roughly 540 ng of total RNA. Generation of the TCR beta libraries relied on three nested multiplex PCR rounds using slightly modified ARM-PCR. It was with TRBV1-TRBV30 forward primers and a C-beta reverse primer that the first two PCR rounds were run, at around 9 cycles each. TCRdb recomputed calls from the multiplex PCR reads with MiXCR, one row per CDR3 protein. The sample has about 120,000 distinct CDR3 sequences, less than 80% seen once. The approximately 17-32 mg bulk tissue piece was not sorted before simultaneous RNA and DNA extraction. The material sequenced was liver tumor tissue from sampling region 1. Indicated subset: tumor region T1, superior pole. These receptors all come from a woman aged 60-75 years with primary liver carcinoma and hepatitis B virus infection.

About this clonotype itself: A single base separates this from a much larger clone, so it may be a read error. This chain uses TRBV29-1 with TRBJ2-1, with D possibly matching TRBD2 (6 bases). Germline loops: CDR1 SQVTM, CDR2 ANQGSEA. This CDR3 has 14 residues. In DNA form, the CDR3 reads TGCAGCGAGGCGGGACCACCTTCGTTCGATGAGCAGTCCTTC. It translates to CSEAGPPSFDEQSF.

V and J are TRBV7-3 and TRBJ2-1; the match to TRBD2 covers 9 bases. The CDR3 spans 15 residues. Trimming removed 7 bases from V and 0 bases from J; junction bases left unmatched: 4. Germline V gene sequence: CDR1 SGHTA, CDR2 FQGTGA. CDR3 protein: CASTLSGSSYNEQFF. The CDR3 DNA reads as TGTGCCAGCACCCTTAGCGGGAGCTCCTACAATGAGCAGTTCTTC. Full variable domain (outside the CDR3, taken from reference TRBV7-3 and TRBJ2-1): GAGVSQTPSNKVTEKGKYVELRCDPISGHTALYWYRQSLGQGPEFLIYFQGTGAADDSGLPNDRFFAVRPEGSVSTLKIQRTERGDSAVYLCASTLSGSSYNEQFFGPGTRLTVL.

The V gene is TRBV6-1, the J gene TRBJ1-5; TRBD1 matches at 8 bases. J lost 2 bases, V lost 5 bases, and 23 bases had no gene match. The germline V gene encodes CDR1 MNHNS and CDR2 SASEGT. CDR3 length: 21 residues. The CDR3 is CASSHFSDRGWLRPRNQPQHF. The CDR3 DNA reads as TGTGCCAGCAGTCATTTTAGTGACAGGGGATGGTTACGGCCTCGCAATCAGCCCCAGCATTTT.

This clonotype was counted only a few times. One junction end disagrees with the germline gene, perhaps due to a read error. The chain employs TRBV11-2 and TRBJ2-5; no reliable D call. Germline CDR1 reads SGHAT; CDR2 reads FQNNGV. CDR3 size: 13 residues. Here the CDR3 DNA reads TGTGCTAGCAGCCTAAGTGTCGATAGGACCCAGTACTTC. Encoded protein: CASSLSVDRTQYF. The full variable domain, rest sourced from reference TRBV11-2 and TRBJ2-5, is EAGVAQSPRYKIIEKRQSVAFWCNPISGHATLYWYQQILGQGPKLLIQFQNNGVVDDSQLPKDRFSAERLKGVDSTLKIQPAKLEDSAVYLCASSLSVDRTQYFGPGTRLLVL.

The CDR3 sequence is CATSTGGIEGNTIYF. CDR3 coding DNA: TGTGCCACCAGCACCGGGGGGATCGAAGGAAACACCATATATTTT. The V gene is TRBV15, the J gene TRBJ1-3; D possibly corresponds to TRBD1 (5 bases). V was clipped by 4 bases and J by 4 bases, with 14 bases between them. The CDR3 is 15 residues long. CDR1 is LNHNV and CDR2 is YYDKDF in the germline V gene (reference sequence).

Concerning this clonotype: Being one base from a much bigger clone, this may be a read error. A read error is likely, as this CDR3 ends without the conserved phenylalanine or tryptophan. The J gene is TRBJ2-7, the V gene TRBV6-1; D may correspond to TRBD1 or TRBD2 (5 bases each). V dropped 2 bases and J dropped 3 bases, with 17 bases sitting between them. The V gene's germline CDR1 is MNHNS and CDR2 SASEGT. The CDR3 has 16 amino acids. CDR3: CASSEFSGRDLYEQYL. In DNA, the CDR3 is TGTGCCAGCAGTGAATTTTCGGGACGGGATCTCTACGAGCAGTACCTC.

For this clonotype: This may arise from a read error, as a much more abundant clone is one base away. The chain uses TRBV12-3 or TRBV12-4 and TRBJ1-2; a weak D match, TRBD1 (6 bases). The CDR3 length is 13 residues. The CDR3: CASNLVQGNGYTF. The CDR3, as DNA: TGTGCCAGCAATTTAGTCCAGGGGAACGGCTACACCTTC.

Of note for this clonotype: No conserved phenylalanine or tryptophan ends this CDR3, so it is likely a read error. The CDR3 loop reads CVSSLNRDVGEQYL. CDR3 nucleotides: TGTGTCAGCAGCCTGAACAGGGATGTCGGCGAGCAGTACCTC. The J gene is TRBJ2-7, the V gene TRBV6-5, with a weak D call TRBD1 (6 bases). The CDR3 has 14 residues. Germline values: CDR1 MNHEY, CDR2 SVGAGI.

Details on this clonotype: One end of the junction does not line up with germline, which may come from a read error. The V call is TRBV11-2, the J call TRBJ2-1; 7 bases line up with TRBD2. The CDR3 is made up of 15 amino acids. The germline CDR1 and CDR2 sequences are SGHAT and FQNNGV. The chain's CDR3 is CASSFRGRAYNDQFF. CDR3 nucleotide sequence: TGTGCCAGCAGCTTCCGGGGGAGGGCCTACAATGATCAGTTCTTC.

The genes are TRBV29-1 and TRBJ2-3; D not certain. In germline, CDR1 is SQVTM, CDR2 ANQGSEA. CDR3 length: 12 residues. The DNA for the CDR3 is TGCGGCAGCGACCCTAGCACAGATACGCAGTATTTT. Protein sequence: CGSDPSTDTQYF.

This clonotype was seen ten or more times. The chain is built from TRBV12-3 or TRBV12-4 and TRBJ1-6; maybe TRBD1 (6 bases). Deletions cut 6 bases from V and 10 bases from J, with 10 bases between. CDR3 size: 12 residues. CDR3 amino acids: CASRRGGSPLHF. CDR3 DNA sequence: TGTGCCAGCAGGAGGGGGGGATCACCCCTCCACTTT.

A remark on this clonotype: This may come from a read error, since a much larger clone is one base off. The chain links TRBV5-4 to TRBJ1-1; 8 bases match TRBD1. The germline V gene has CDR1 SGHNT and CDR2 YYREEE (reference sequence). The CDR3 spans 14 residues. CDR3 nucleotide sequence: TGTGCCAGCAGCTCAAGGACAGGGCCCACTGAAGCTATCTTT. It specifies CASSSRTGPTEAIF.